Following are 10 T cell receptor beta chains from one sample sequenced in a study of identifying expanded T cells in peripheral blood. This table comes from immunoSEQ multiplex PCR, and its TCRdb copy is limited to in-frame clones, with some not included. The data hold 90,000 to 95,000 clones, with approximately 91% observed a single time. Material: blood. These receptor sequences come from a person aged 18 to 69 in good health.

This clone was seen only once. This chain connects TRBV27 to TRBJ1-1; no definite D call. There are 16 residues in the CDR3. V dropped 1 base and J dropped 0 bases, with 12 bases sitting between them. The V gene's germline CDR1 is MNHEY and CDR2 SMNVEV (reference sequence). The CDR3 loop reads CASSLFFGRVNTEAFF. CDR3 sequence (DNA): TGTGCCAGCAGTTTATTCTTCGGACGGGTGAACACTGAAGCTTTCTTT.

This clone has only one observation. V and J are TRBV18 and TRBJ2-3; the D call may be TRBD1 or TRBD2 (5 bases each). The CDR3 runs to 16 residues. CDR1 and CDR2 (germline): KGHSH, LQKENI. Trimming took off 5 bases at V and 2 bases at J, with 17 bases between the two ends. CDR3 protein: CASSELTGTNTDTQYF. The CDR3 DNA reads TGTGCCAGCTCAGAACTCACCGGGACCAACACAGATACGCAGTATTTT.

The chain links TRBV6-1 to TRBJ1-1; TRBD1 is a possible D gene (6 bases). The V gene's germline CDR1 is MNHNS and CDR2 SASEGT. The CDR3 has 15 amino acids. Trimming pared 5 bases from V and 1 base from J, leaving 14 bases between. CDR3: CASSPPGHKNTEAFF. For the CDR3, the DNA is TGTGCCAGCAGTCCTCCGGGACACAAGAACACTGAAGCTTTCTTT.

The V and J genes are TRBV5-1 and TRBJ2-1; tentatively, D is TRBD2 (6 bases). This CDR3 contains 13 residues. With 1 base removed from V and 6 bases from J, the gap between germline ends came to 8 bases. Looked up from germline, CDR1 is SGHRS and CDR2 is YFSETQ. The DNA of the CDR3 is TGCGCCAGCAGCTTGTCGGGGGTCAATGAGCAGTTCTTC. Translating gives CASSLSGVNEQFF.

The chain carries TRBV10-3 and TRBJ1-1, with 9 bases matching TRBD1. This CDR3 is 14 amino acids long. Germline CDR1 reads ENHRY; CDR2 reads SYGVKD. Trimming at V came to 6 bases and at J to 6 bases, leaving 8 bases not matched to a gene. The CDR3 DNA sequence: TGTGCCATCAGCCTGGGACAGGGCGACGCTGAAGCTTTCTTT. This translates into CAISLGQGDAEAFF.

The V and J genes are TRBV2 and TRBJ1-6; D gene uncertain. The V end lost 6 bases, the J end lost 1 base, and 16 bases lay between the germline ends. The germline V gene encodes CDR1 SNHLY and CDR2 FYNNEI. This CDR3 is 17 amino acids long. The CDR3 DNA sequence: TGTGCCAGCAGACCGGAAAGGCTAAGGTCCTATAATTCACCCCTCCACTTT. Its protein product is CASRPERLRSYNSPLHF.

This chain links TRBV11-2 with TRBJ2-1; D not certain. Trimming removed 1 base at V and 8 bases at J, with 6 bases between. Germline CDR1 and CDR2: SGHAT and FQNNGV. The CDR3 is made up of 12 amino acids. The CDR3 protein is CASSLGSDEQFF. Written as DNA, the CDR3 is TGTGCCAGCAGCTTAGGATCAGATGAGCAGTTCTTC.

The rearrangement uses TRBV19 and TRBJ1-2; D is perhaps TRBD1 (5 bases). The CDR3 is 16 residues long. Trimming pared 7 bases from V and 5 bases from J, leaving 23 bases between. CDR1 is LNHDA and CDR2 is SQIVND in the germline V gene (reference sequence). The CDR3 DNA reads TGTGCCAGTACCGGAAGGGGACGGGGGTCGCAGTATGGCTACACCTTC. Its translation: CASTGRGRGSQYGYTF.

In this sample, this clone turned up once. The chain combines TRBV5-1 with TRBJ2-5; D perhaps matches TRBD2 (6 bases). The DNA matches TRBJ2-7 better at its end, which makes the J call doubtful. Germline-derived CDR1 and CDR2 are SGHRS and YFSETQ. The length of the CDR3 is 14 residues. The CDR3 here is CASSLRGEVYEQYF. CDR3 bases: TGCGCCAGCAGCTTGCGCGGGGAAGTCTACGAGCAGTACTTC.

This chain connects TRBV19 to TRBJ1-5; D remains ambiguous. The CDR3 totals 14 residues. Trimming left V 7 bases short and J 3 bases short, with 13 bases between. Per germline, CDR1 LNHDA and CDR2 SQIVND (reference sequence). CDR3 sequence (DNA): TGTGCCAGTACCCTAGGAGGGAACAATCAGCCCCAGCATTTT. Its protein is CASTLGGNNQPQHF.